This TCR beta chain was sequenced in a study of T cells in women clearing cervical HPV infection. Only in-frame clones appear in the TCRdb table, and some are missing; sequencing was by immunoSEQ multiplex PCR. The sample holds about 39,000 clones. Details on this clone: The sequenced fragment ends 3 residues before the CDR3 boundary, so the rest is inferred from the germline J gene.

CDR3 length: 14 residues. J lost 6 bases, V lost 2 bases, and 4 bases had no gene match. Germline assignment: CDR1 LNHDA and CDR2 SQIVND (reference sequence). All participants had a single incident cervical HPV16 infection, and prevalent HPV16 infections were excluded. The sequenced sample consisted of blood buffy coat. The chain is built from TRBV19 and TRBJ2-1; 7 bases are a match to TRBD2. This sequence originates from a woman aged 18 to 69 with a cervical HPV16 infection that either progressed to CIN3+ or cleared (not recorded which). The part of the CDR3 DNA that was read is TGTGCCAGTAGTATAAGGACTAGTTCCAATGAG. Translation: CASSIRTSSNE. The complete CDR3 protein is CASSIRTSSNEQFF.